Presented here are 18 T cell receptor beta chains from one specimen sequenced in a study of blood T cell repertoires in COVID-19. Some clones are missing from TCRdb's copy, which holds only in-frame ones; the method was immunoSEQ multiplex PCR. Of under 110,000 clones listed, about 64% were seen once; the top ten hold around 0.92%. Sequenced: peripheral blood. These receptors originate from a human donor with acute or convalescent COVID-19. The donor label of this sample is uncertain.

This rearrangement joins TRBV5-6 to TRBJ2-2; the D gene is possibly TRBD2 (5 bases). CDR3 size: 13 residues. V dropped 0 bases and J dropped 5 bases, with 5 bases sitting between them. Looked up from germline, CDR1 is SGHDT and CDR2 is YYEEEE. The chain's CDR3 is CASSLGGTGELFF. The CDR3 DNA follows: TGTGCCAGCAGCTTGGGAGGGACCGGGGAGCTGTTTTTT.

The chain links TRBV10-2 to TRBJ2-3; no clear D. This CDR3 region has 12 residues. Trimming pared 6 bases from V and 6 bases from J, leaving 10 bases between. Germline values: CDR1 WSHSY, CDR2 SAAADI. This chain's CDR3 is CASRTSTDTQYF. The CDR3 nucleotides read TGCGCCAGCAGGACTTCTACTGATACGCAGTATTTT.

The rearrangement links TRBV13 to TRBJ2-1; TRBD1 aligns across 7 bases. The CDR3 totals 14 residues. CDR1 PRHDT and CDR2 FYEKMQ come from the germline V gene (reference sequence). With V trimmed by 2 bases and J by 6 bases, 4 bases remained unmatched. As DNA, the CDR3 is TGTGCCAGCAGCTTACGACAGGGAAGCAATGAGCAGTTCTTC. This gives the protein CASSLRQGSNEQFF. The full variable domain, rest sourced from reference TRBV13 and TRBJ2-1, is AAGVIQSPRHLIKEKRETATLKCYPIPRHDTVYWYQQGPGQDPQFLISFYEKMQSDKGSIPDRFSAQQFSDYHSELNMSSLELGDSALYFCASSLRQGSNEQFFGPGTRLTVL.

This clone was recorded at least ten times. The chain couples TRBV7-9 to TRBJ2-7; 9 nucleotides agree with TRBD1. CDR1 and CDR2 from the germline V gene are SEHNR and FQNEAQ (reference sequence). The length of the CDR3 is 15 residues. Trimming took 4 bases from V and 7 from J; bases not matched to a gene: 11. This CDR3 is CASSSDSGQGEEQYF. The CDR3 bases are TGTGCCAGCAGCTCGGATTCGGGACAGGGAGAGGAGCAGTACTTC.

The chain uses TRBV30 and TRBJ1-2, with D perhaps matching TRBD1 (5 bases). V lost 5 bases, J lost 2 bases, and 15 bases lay in between. Germline CDR1 GTSNPN, CDR2 SVGIG (reference sequence). The CDR3 extends over 14 amino acids. CDR3 coding DNA: TGTGCCTGGGGGGGGGACTTCCCCAACTATGGCTACACCTTC. Translating gives CAWGGDFPNYGYTF.

The chain couples TRBV27 to TRBJ1-2; 11 nucleotides align to TRBD1. The V and J ends lost 7 bases and 6 bases, in that order; junction bases with no gene match: 19. In germline, CDR1 is MNHEY, CDR2 SMNVEV (reference sequence). The CDR3 extends over 18 amino acids. The CDR3 sequence is CASKLSTGTGGKKDGYTF. The DNA for the CDR3 is TGTGCCAGCAAGCTCAGTACCGGGACAGGGGGGAAGAAAGATGGCTACACCTTC.

The chain joins TRBV9 to TRBJ1-2; tentative D call: TRBD1 (5 bases). CDR3 size: 14 residues. Germline V gives CDR1 SGDLS, CDR2 YYNGEE. V was cut by 1 base and J by 4 bases, with 11 bases left in between. The CDR3: CASSVQQGGYGYTF. In nucleotides, the CDR3 is TGTGCCAGCAGCGTACAGCAGGGAGGCTATGGCTACACCTTC.

This sequence joins TRBV7-2 and TRBJ1-2; 7 bases agree with TRBD1. CDR3 size: 17 residues. In germline, CDR1 is SGHTA, CDR2 FQGNSA. V lost 0 bases, J lost 3 bases, and 10 bases stayed unmatched. The CDR3 region is CASSLAIGIGGDYGYTF. The CDR3 DNA sequence: TGTGCCAGCAGCTTAGCGATAGGGATAGGGGGCGACTATGGCTACACCTTC.

The J gene is TRBJ1-5, the V gene TRBV28; no clear D. V lost 5 bases to trimming and J lost 3 bases, with 20 bases between them. The CDR3 sequence is 17 residues long. Per the germline V gene, CDR1 is MDHEN and CDR2 is SYDVKM. The CDR3: CASSGGFGYQVNQPQHF. DNA of the CDR3: TGTGCCAGCAGTGGCGGGTTCGGGTACCAGGTCAATCAGCCCCAGCATTTT.

This chain links TRBV5-1 with TRBJ2-7; maybe TRBD1 (7 bases). The CDR3 has 17 amino acids. Trimming pared 4 bases from V and 2 bases from J, leaving 22 bases between. Per the germline V gene, CDR1 is SGHRS and CDR2 is YFSETQ. The CDR3 loop is CASSPGEPGTVPYEQYF. CDR3 in DNA: TGCGCCAGCAGCCCGGGGGAGCCCGGGACAGTACCCTACGAGCAGTACTTC.

CDR3 DNA sequence: TGTGCCAGCAGTGAAGCGCTTAATACAGGGGCGCAACAGCCCCAGCATTTT. It translates to CASSEALNTGAQQPQHF. The V gene is TRBV2, the J gene TRBJ1-5, with TRBD1 matching over 7 bases. The V gene's germline CDR1 is SNHLY and CDR2 FYNNEI. V dropped 0 bases and J dropped 7; count of bases not matched to a gene: 12. This CDR3 contains 17 residues.

The rearrangement joins TRBV2 to TRBJ1-5; D might be TRBD1 (5 bases). Trimming took off 6 bases at V and 0 bases at J, with 9 bases between the two ends. Germline CDR1 is SNHLY and CDR2 is FYNNEI. The CDR3 has 14 amino acids. CDR3 in amino acids: CASRRGYSNQPQHF. DNA of the CDR3: TGTGCCAGCAGACGGGGGTATAGCAATCAGCCCCAGCATTTT.

This clone showed up just once. The chain has TRBV4-2 and TRBJ1-5; D is perhaps TRBD1 (5 bases). V lost 0 bases and J 6 bases, leaving 12 bases between the germline ends. The CDR3 loop spans 15 amino acids. CDR1 and CDR2 from the germline V gene are LGHNA and YNFKEQ. This CDR3 is CASSQDGGEGQPQHF. The CDR3 coding sequence is TGTGCCAGCAGCCAAGATGGGGGGGAAGGTCAGCCCCAGCATTTT.

CDR3 sequence: CASSPRVAGELFF. As DNA, the CDR3 is TGTGCCAGCAGCCCCAGGGTAGCCGGGGAGCTGTTTTTT. This chain uses TRBV7-2 with TRBJ2-2, with a weak D call TRBD1 (5 bases). V lost 5 bases and J lost 6, with 10 bases in between. Germline-derived CDR1 and CDR2 are SGHTA and FQGNSA. The CDR3 has 13 residues.

The V call is TRBV11-2, the J call TRBJ2-1; possible D gene TRBD1, 5 bases. This CDR3 region has 18 residues. CDR1 is SGHAT, CDR2 FQNNGV, per germline. V was clipped by 1 base and J by 2 bases, with 18 bases between them. The CDR3 sequence: CASSLVRVRTFAYNEQFF. For the CDR3, the DNA is TGTGCCAGCAGCTTAGTCAGGGTCAGGACCTTCGCCTACAATGAGCAGTTCTTC.

The rearrangement joins TRBV5-6 to TRBJ2-5; 7 positions match TRBD2. The CDR3 extends over 16 amino acids. Germline CDR1 and CDR2: SGHDT and YYEEEE. The junction had 9 bases not matched to a gene; V was cut back by 0 bases and J by 4 bases. The CDR3 is CASSLAFAGEGETQYF. The DNA for the CDR3 is TGTGCCAGCAGCTTGGCCTTTGCGGGGGAGGGAGAGACCCAGTACTTC.

CDR3 loop: CASSPGFGNQPQHF. CDR3 sequence (DNA): TGTGCCAGCAGCCCAGGGTTTGGCAATCAGCCCCAGCATTTT. V usage is TRBV28 and J usage is TRBJ1-5; D may be TRBD1 (5 bases). Trimming cost V 6 bases and J 2 bases, with 11 bases left between them. Germline CDR1 reads MDHEN; CDR2 reads SYDVKM. This CDR3 region has 14 residues. The complete variable domain, with remaining parts taken from reference TRBV28 and TRBJ1-5, reads DVKVTQSSRYLVKRTGEKVFLECVQDMDHENMFWYRQDPGLGLRLIYFSYDVKMKEKGDIPEGYSVSREKKERFSLILESASTNQTSMYLCASSPGFGNQPQHFGDGTRLSIL.

The chain combines TRBV7-9 with TRBJ2-3, with D maybe TRBD2 (5 bases). The CDR3 is made up of 15 amino acids. V was clipped by 4 bases and J by 1 base, with 12 bases between them. Germline V gene lookup returns CDR1 SEHNR and CDR2 FQNEAQ (reference sequence). The CDR3 loop is CASSSRGWGTDTQYF. The CDR3 DNA follows: TGTGCCAGCAGCTCGAGAGGGTGGGGCACAGATACGCAGTATTTT.